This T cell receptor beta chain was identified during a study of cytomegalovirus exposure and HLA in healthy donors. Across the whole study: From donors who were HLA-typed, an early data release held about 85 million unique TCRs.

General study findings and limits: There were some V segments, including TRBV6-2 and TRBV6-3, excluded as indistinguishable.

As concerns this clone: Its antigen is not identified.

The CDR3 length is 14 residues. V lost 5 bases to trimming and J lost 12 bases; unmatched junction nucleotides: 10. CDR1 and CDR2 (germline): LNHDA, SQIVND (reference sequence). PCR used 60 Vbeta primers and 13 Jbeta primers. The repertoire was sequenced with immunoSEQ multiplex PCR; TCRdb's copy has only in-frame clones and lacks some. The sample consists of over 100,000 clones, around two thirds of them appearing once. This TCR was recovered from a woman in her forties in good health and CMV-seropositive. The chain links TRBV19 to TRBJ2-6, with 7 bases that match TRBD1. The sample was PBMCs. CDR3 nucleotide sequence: TGTGCCAGTAGTCCAAAGAGGGACAGAGCCGTCCTGACTTTC. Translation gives CASSPKRDRAVLTF.